The source of this TCR beta chain is a study of blood T cell repertoires in COVID-19. Study-level information: COVID-19 samples collected from the United States, Italy and Spain covered acute and convalescent phases.

The V end was cut by 3 bases, the J end by 2 bases, with 10 bases between. This CDR3 spans 14 amino acids. Germline loops: CDR1 ENHRY, CDR2 SYGVKD. As processed by the authors: Estimates of nucleated cell counts were drawn from the amplification of reference gene primers. Repertoires were generated with immunoSEQ multiplex PCR, while TCRdb's copy carries only in-frame clones and drops some. V, J and clone size are those of that table, while D and trimming were read from the DNA. Among about 320,000 clones listed, roughly 90% were seen once. What was sequenced was PBMCs or T cells enriched from blood (not recorded which). The TCR comes from a man between 60 and 75 years old who had recovered from COVID-19. The V call is TRBV10-3, the J call TRBJ1-1; tentative D call: TRBD1 (5 bases). CDR3 bases: TGTGCCATCAGTGACCCGGGGGGTAACACTGAAGCTTTCTTT. This translates into CAISDPGGNTEAFF.